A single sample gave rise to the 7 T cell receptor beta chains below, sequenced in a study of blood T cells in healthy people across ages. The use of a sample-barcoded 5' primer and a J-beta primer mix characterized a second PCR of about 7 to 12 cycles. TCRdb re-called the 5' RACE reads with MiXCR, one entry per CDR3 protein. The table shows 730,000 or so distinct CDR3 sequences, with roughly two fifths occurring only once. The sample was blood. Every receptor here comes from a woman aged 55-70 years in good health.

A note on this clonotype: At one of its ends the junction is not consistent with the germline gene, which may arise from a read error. The CDR3 is CASSSARIGLIISETQYF. CDR3 nucleotides: TGTGCCAGTAGCTCAGCGAGGATAGGGCTCATAATCTCGGAGACCCAGTACTTC. J is TRBJ2-5 and V is TRBV7-8, with D unclear. The CDR3 spans 18 residues. Germline values: CDR1 SGHVS, CDR2 FQNEAQ. Filled out from reference TRBV7-8 and TRBJ2-5, the complete variable domain reads GAGVSQSPRYKVAKRGQDVALRCDPISGHVSLFWYQQALGQGPEFLTYFQNEAQLDKSGLPSDRFFAERPEGSVSTLKIQRTQQEDSAVYLCASSSARIGLIISETQYFGPGTRLLVL.

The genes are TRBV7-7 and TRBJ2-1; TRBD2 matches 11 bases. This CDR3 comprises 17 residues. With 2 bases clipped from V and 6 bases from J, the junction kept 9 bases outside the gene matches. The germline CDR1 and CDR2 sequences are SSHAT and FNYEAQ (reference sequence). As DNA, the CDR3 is TGTGCCAGCAGCTTACGGGTAGCGGGAGGGTCCCCCAATGAGCAGTTCTTC. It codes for CASSLRVAGGSPNEQFF.

The CDR3 sequence: CASGRDRETQYF. As DNA, the CDR3 is TGTGCCAGCGGTCGGGATAGGGAGACCCAGTACTTC. The chain combines TRBV9 with TRBJ2-5, with a possible D match to TRBD2 (5 bases). The germline gives CDR1 SGDLS, CDR2 YYNGEE. The CDR3 extends over 12 amino acids. V gave up 7 bases and J gave up 5 bases, with 12 bases separating them.

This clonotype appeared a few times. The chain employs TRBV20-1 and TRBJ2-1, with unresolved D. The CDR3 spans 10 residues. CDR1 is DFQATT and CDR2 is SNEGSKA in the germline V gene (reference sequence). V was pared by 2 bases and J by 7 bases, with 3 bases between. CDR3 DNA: TGCAGTGCTAGAAGGAATGAGCAGTTCTTC. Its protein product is CSARRNEQFF.

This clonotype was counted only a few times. CDR3 region: CASSKFRDSSYNEQFF. The CDR3 nucleotides read TGTGCCAGCAGCAAGTTTCGGGACTCCTCCTACAATGAGCAGTTCTTC. The V gene is TRBV9, the J gene TRBJ2-1, with D maybe TRBD2 (6 bases). The CDR3 has 16 residues. The V end lost 4 bases, the J end lost 0 bases, and 14 bases lay between the germline ends. CDR1 and CDR2 from the germline V gene are SGDLS and YYNGEE.

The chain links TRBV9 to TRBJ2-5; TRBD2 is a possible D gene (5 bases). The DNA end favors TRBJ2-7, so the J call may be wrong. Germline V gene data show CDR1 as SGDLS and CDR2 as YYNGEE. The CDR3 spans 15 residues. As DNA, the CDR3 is TGTGCCAGCAGCGTAGGGGTCGGGCTTAGCGACGAGCAGTACTTC. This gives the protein CASSVGVGLSDEQYF.

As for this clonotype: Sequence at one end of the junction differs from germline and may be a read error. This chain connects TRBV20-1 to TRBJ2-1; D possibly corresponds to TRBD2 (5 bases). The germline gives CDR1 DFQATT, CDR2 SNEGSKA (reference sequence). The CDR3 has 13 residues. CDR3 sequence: CGARGGSLSEQFF. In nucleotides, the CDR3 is TGCGGTGCTAGAGGTGGGAGCCTTAGTGAGCAGTTCTTC.